The present T cell receptor beta chain was sequenced within a study of cytomegalovirus exposure and HLA in healthy donors. Study results and caveats: Sequencing artifact likely explains a cluster of highly shared sequence variants.

PCR was performed using 60 Vbeta and 13 Jbeta primers. Produced via immunoSEQ multiplex PCR; TCRdb's table is partial and in-frame only. The sample lists approximately 200,000 clones; roughly four fifths were seen once. The germline V gene has CDR1 SNHLY and CDR2 FYNNEI. V was cut by 6 bases and J by 1 base, with 12 bases left in between. This CDR3 is built from 15 residues. On this clone itself: Its cognate antigen is unknown.

Those who donated were healthy bone marrow donors. The material sequenced was PBMCs. This chain connects TRBV2 to TRBJ2-2; D is unclear. This TCR came from a man aged 25-45 years in good health and CMV-seronegative. CDR3 amino acids: CASSIFSVNTGELFF. In DNA, the CDR3 is TGTGCCAGCAGCATTTTTTCGGTGAACACCGGGGAGCTGTTTTTT.